This TCR beta chain derives from a study of vaccination and CD4 T cells after COVID-19. Worth noting for this clonotype: Its antigen remains unknown.

The sample's treatment: roughly 10-day PBMC culture with coronavirus spike peptide pools or control peptides (ViraFEST assay). Sequence data for DNA of cultured CD4+ T cells were generated by the Oncomine TCR Beta short-read assay. MiXCR, run by TCRdb on the PCR reads, gives a single entry per CDR3 protein. The sample contains roughly 18,000 distinct CDR3 sequences, about 70% of which appear only once. Germline V gene lookup returns CDR1 SGHTA and CDR2 FQGNSA. The CDR3 is 18 amino acids. Trimming took 5 bases from V and 4 from J; bases not matched to a gene: 12. The sample taken for sequencing was CD4+ T cells from blood, cultured in vitro. The chain links TRBV7-2 to TRBJ2-2, with 11 bases identical to TRBD2. The receptor comes from a human donor who had recovered from COVID-19. The CDR3 DNA sequence: TGTGCCAGCAGCCCCAAACTTACCGGGACTAGCGGCACCGGGGAGCTGTTTTTT. Amino acids: CASSPKLTGTSGTGELFF.